A selection of T cell receptor beta chains follows, all from one sample in a study of T-cell memory formation after mild COVID-19. TCRdb redid the calling of the 5' RACE reads with MiXCR, one entry per CDR3 protein. The table has 140,000 to 150,000 distinct CDR3 sequences, roughly 24% seen once. The sample comprised PBMCs or a T cell subset sorted from them (not recorded which). These receptors were taken from an adult woman who had mild COVID-19 (a few samples of this study predate the infection). Cell type and time point are not known. Both conserved end residues are part of each CDR3. The D gene is left open where the match is weak. The size entry is marked missing in some rows and otherwise reads once, few, many or a size class.

J	V	size	length	D	CDR3	DNA
TRBJ2-2	TRBV7-2	-	16	TRBD2	CASSLGLAVNTGELFF	TGTGCCAGCAGCTTAGGACTAGCGGTGAACACCGGGGAGCTGTTTTTT
TRBJ1-1	TRBV5-1	-	16	-	CASSLVSGALGTEAFF	TGCGCCAGCAGCTTGGTATCAGGGGCGTTGGGCACTGAAGCTTTCTTT
TRBJ2-7	TRBV6-2/TRBV6-3	few	13	-	CASSYSMGYEQYF	TGTGCCAGCAGTTATTCCATGGGCTACGAGCAGTACTTC
TRBJ2-3	TRBV7-9	-	17	TRBD2	CASSLPYGGGATDTQYF	TGTGCCAGCAGCCTCCCGTATGGCGGGGGGGCCACAGATACGCAGTATTTT
TRBJ2-5	TRBV11-1	-	14	-	CASSLEGIQETQYF	TGTGCCAGCAGCTTAGAAGGGATTCAAGAGACCCAGTACTTC
TRBJ2-3	TRBV6-5	few	16	TRBD1	CASSRLTGGSTDTQYF	TGTGCCAGCAGTCGACTTACAGGGGGGAGCACAGATACGCAGTATTTT
TRBJ2-1	TRBV24-1	many	17	-	CATSDPLSGLSYNEQFF	TGTGCCACCAGTGATCCGCTTAGCGGCCTCTCCTACAATGAGCAGTTCTTC
TRBJ1-1	TRBV23-1	few	13	-	CATWGAGDTEAFF	TGCGCCACGTGGGGGGCTGGGGACACTGAAGCTTTCTTT
TRBJ2-7	TRBV6-6	once	13	-	CASSYDWAYEQYF	TGTGCCAGCAGTTACGACTGGGCCTACGAGCAGTACTTC
TRBJ1-1	TRBV7-9	-	17	-	CASSPFAGGHPNTEAFF	TGTGCCAGCAGCCCCTTTGCCGGGGGTCACCCGAACACTGAAGCTTTCTTT
TRBJ2-1	TRBV29-1	many	15	-	CSVPTTGEDYNEQFF	TGCAGCGTCCCGACTACCGGGGAGGACTATAATGAGCAGTTCTTC
TRBJ1-2	TRBV7-9	-	16	TRBD1	CASSYSPGQGTSGYTF	TGTGCCAGCAGCTACTCTCCGGGACAGGGAACATCTGGCTACACCTTC
TRBJ1-1	TRBV20-1	-	13	-	CSAREGGRTEAFF	TGCAGTGCTAGAGAGGGCGGGAGGACTGAAGCTTTCTTT
TRBJ2-2	TRBV29-1	few	14	-	CSVEGPDFTGELFF	TGCAGCGTTGAAGGGCCAGACTTCACCGGGGAGCTGTTTTTT
TRBJ2-2	TRBV24-1	-	13	-	CATSVRSTGELFF	TGTGCCACCAGTGTTAGGAGCACCGGGGAGCTGTTTTTT
TRBJ2-3	TRBV4-2	-	16	-	CASSPLSREEADTQYF	TGTGCCAGCAGCCCCTTGTCCAGGGAGGAAGCAGATACGCAGTATTTT
TRBJ2-7	TRBV7-9	-	20	-	CASSSRTPGPGQYNSYEQYF	TGTGCCAGCAGCTCGAGAACCCCAGGCCCAGGACAGTACAACTCCTACGAGCAGTACTTC
TRBJ2-5	TRBV7-9	-	15	-	CASSWEENLEETQYF	TGTGCCAGCAGCTGGGAAGAGAACCTCGAAGAGACCCAGTACTTC
TRBJ1-2	TRBV29-1	-	13	TRBD1	CSVASGQGYGYTF	TGCAGCGTTGCCTCCGGACAGGGGTATGGCTACACCTTC
TRBJ2-3	TRBV4-1	few	16	TRBD1	CASSHPDRDGGDTQYF	TGCGCCAGCAGCCACCCAGACAGGGATGGTGGAGATACGCAGTATTTT
TRBJ2-2	TRBV7-7	-	14	TRBD2	CASSRLAGSGELFF	TGTGCTAGCAGCCGACTAGCGGGATCCGGGGAGCTGTTTTTT
TRBJ2-7	TRBV7-9	-	15	-	CASSLALDYSYEQYF	TGTGCCAGCAGCTTAGCGCTCGACTACTCCTACGAGCAGTACTTC
TRBJ2-7	TRBV19	-	12	TRBD2	CASSIGGVEQYF	TGTGCCAGTAGTATTGGGGGGGTGGAGCAGTACTTC
TRBJ2-2	TRBV7-7	-	16	TRBD2	CASSLAGGSDTGELFF	TGTGCTAGCAGCTTAGCGGGAGGATCGGACACCGGGGAGCTGTTTTTT
TRBJ2-7	TRBV7-9	many	14	TRBD2	CASSFAGGAYEQYF	TGTGCCAGCAGCTTTGCGGGGGGGGCCTACGAGCAGTACTTC
TRBJ2-1	TRBV18	-	18	TRBD2	CASSDLHLGGSSYNEQFF	TGTGCCAGCTCAGACCTCCACCTCGGGGGGAGCTCCTACAATGAGCAGTTCTTC